This TCR beta chain was captured by sequencing in a study of technical replicates of blood from a few donors. From germline, CDR1 is SEHNR and CDR2 FQNEAQ (reference sequence). Losses at the gene ends were 1 base for V and 1 base for J; bases not matched to a gene: 1. The CDR3 contains 15 residues. Clones were sequenced by immunoSEQ multiplex PCR, and TCRdb holds only the in-frame ones, with some missing. Of 60,000 to 85,000 clones in the sample, 90% to 95% were seen once. This clone showed up just once. V is TRBV7-9 and J is TRBJ2-3; 8 positions agree with TRBD1. The TCR sequence derives from a human donor in good health. The sequencing input was T cells isolated from PBMCs. The CDR3 reads CASSLVGQGTDTQYF. CDR3 DNA sequence: TGTGCCAGCAGCTTAGTGGGACAGGGCACAGATACGCAGTATTTT.